This T cell receptor (beta chain) originates from a study of CD8+ T cells in alopecia areata. Whole-study results and caveats: The study found higher clonality in lesional than normal scalp, especially in alopecia totalis/universalis.

V shed 4 bases and J 1 base; nucleotides not matched to a gene: 11. The germline CDR1 and CDR2 sequences are SQVTM and ANQGSEA. CDR3 length: 16 residues. Sequencing relied on a cDNA template that was reverse transcribed from extracted RNA. Assay used: immunoSEQ multiplex PCR; TCRdb lists only in-frame clones, some missing. Of over 100,000 clones listed, more than 40% are singletons. Concerning this clone itself: Its antigen is not known.

Obtained from alopecia areata patients were lesional scalp punch biopsies along with peripheral blood. The specimen comprised CD8+ T cells sorted from blood, sampled at week 0. The rearrangement joins TRBV29-1 to TRBJ1-2, with TRBD1 identical over 8 bases. This receptor was taken from a human donor with alopecia areata. CDR3 coding DNA: TGCAGCGTTGGAGGGGCAGGGGGCGCGAATAACTATGGCTACACCTTC. Its translation is CSVGGAGGANNYGYTF.